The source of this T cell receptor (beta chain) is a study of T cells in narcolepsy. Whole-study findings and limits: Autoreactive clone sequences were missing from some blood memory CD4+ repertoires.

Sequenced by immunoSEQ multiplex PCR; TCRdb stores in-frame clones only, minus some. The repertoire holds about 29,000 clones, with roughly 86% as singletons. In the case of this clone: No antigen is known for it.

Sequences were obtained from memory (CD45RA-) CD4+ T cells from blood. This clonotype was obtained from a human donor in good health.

DNA of the CDR3: TGTGCCAGCAGCTTCCGGGTAAATTCACCCCTCCACTTT. This encodes CASSFRVNSPLHF. V usage is TRBV5-4 and J usage is TRBJ1-6; D uncertain. Per germline, CDR1 SGHNT and CDR2 YYREEE (reference sequence). V lost 2 bases, J lost 7 bases, and 7 bases lay in between. The CDR3 is 13 amino acids. The full variable domain, in which reference TRBV5-4 and TRBJ1-6 provide the parts outside the CDR3, is ETGVTQSPTHLIKTRGQQVTLRCSSQSGHNTVSWYQQALGQGPQFIFQYYREEENGRGNFPPRFSGLQFPNYSSELNVNALELDDSALYLCASSFRVNSPLHFGNGTRLTVT.